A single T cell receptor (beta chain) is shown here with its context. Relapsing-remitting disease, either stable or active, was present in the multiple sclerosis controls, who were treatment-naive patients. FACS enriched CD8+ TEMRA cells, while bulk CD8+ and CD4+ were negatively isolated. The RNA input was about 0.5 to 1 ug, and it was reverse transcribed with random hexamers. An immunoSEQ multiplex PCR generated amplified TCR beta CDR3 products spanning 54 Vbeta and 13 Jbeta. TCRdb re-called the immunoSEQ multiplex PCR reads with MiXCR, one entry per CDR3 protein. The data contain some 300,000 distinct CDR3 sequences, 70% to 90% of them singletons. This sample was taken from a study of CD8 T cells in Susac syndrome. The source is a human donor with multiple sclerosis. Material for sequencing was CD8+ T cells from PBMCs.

The CDR3, as DNA: TGTGCCAGCAGTTTGATAGGGGACAATGAGCAGTTCTTC. The encoded protein is CASSLIGDNEQFF. The chain employs TRBV27 and TRBJ2-1, with D possibly matching TRBD1 (5 bases). Germline values: CDR1 MNHEY, CDR2 SMNVEV (reference sequence). This CDR3 spans 13 amino acids. V was pared by 3 bases and J by 5 bases, with 8 bases between.